The present entry profiles one TCR beta chain with its context. Produced via immunoSEQ multiplex PCR; TCRdb's table is partial and in-frame only. The sample has hundreds of thousands of clones, about four fifths seen once. This entry belongs to a study of blood T cell repertoires in COVID-19. About the research overall: Samples of COVID-19 (acute and convalescent) were obtained from the United States, Italy and Spain.

The CDR3 extends over 19 amino acids. V was clipped by 4 bases and J by 0 bases; unmatched bases: 19. Germline V gene sequence: CDR1 SGHTS, CDR2 YDEGEE. The chain employs TRBV5-8 and TRBJ2-7; 7 bases align to TRBD2. This clonotype was obtained from a woman aged 80 or over with acute or convalescent COVID-19. Source material: peripheral blood. The DNA of the CDR3 is TGTGCCAGCAGCCGAACCTATGGATTATCTAGCGGCCACTCCTACGAGCAGTACTTC. Translated, it gives CASSRTYGLSSGHSYEQYF.